This T cell receptor beta chain was retrieved from a study of patients with pleural tuberculosis. Germline V gene lookup returns CDR1 SGHNT and CDR2 YYREEE (reference sequence). V was pared by 1 base and J by 2 bases, with 11 bases between. The CDR3 extends over 15 amino acids. TCRdb re-called the reads through MiXCR, storing one row per CDR3 protein. The sample shows about 50,000 distinct CDR3 sequences, 7.3% of them seen only once. The sequence derives from a human donor with pleural tuberculosis. The chain carries TRBV5-4 and TRBJ2-3; weak D call: TRBD2 (6 bases). The CDR3 sequence is CASSLTRDDTDTQYF. The CDR3 DNA reads TGTGCCAGCAGCTTGACGCGGGACGACACAGATACGCAGTATTTT. Based on the CDR3 plus reference TRBV5-4 and TRBJ2-3, the full variable domain is ETGVTQSPTHLIKTRGQQVTLRCSSQSGHNTVSWYQQALGQGPQFIFQYYREEENGRGNFPPRFSGLQFPNYSSELNVNALELDDSALYLCASSLTRDDTDTQYFGPGTRLTVL.